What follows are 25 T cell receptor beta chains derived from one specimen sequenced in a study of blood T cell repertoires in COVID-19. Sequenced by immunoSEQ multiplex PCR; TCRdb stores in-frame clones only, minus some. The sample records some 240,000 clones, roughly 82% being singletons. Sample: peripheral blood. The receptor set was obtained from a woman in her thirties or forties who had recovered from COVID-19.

The CDR3 loop reads CASSAGTSVGYEQYF. DNA for the CDR3: TGTGCCAGCAGTGCCGGGACTAGCGTCGGCTACGAGCAGTACTTC. The J gene is TRBJ2-7, the V gene TRBV25-1; the match to TRBD2 covers 10 bases. Trimming took 4 bases from V and 3 from J; bases not matched to a gene: 6. Germline V gene sequence: CDR1 MGHDK, CDR2 SYGVNS. This CDR3 is built from 15 residues.

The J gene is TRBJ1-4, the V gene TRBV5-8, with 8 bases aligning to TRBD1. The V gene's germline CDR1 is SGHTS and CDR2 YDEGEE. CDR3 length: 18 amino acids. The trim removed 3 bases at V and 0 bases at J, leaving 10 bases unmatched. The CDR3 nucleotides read TGTGCCAGCAGCTACCCGACAGGGGTGACCCCAACTAATGAAAAACTGTTTTTT. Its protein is CASSYPTGVTPTNEKLFF.

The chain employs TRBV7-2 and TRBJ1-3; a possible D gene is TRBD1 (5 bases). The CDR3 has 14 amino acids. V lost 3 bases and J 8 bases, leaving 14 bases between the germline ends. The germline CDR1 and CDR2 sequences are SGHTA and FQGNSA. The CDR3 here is CASSLEAPGDTIYF. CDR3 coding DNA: TGTGCCAGCAGCTTGGAGGCACCGGGGGACACCATATATTTT. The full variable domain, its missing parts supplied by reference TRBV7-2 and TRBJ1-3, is GAGVSQSPSNKVTEKGKDVELRCDPISGHTALYWYRQSLGQGLEFLIYFQGNSAPDKSGLPSDRFSAERTGGSVSTLTIQRTQQEDSAVYLCASSLEAPGDTIYFGEGSWLTVV.

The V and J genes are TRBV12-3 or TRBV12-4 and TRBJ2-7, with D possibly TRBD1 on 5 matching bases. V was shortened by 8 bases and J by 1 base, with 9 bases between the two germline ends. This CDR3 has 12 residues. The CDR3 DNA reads TGTGCCAGCTCTCCAGGGTCCTACGAGCAGTACTTC. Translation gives CASSPGSYEQYF.

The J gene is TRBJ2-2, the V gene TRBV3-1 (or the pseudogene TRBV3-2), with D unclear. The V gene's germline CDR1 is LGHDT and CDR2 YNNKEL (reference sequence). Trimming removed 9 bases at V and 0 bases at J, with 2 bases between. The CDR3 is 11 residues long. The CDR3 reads CASTNTGELFF. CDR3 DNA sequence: TGTGCCAGTACGAACACCGGGGAGCTGTTTTTT.

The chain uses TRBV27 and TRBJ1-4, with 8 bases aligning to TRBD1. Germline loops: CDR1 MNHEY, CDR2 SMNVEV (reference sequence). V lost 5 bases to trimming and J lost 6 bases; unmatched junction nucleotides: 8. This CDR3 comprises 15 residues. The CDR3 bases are TGTGCCAGCAGTCAGACCGAGACAGGGGATGAAAAACTGTTTTTT. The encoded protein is CASSQTETGDEKLFF.

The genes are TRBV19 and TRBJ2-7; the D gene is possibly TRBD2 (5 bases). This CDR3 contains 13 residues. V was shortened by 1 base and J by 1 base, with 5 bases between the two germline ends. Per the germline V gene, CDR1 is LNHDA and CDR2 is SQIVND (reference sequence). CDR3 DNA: TGTGCCAGTAGTATAGGGAGGTCCTACGAGCAGTACTTC. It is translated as CASSIGRSYEQYF. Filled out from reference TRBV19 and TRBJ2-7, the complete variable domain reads DGGITQSPKYLFRKEGQNVTLSCEQNLNHDAMYWYRQDPGQGLRLIYYSQIVNDFQKGDIAEGYSVSREKKESFPLTVTSAQKNPTAFYLCASSIGRSYEQYFGPGTRLTVT.

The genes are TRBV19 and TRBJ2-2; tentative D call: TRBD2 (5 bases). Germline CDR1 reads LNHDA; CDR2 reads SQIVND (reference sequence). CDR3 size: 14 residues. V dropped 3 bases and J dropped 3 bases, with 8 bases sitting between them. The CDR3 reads CASSMVGDTGELFF. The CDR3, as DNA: TGTGCCAGTAGTATGGTCGGGGACACCGGGGAGCTGTTTTTT.

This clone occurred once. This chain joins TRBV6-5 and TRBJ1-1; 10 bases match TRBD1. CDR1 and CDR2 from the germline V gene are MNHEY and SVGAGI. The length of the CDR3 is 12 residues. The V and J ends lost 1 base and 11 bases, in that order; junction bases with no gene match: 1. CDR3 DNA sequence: TGTGCCAGCAGTTACTGGGGACAGGGGGCTTTCTTT. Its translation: CASSYWGQGAFF.

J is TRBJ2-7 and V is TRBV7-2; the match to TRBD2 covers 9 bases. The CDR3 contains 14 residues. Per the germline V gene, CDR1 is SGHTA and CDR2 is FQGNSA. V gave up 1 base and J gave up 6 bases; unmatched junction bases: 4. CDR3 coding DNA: TGTGCCAGCAGCTTAGAGGGACTAGCCGGCGAGCAGTACTTC. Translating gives CASSLEGLAGEQYF.

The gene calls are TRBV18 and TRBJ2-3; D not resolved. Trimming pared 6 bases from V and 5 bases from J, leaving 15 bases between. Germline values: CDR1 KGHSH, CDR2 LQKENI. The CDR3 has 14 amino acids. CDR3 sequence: CASSPSTNRDTQYF. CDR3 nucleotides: TGTGCCAGCTCTCCCTCTACGAATAGAGATACGCAGTATTTT. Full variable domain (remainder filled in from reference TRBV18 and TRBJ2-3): NAGVMQNPRHLVRRRGQEARLRCSPMKGHSHVYWYRQLPEEGLKFMVYLQKENIIDESGMPKERFSAEFPKEGPSILRIQQVVRGDSAAYFCASSPSTNRDTQYFGPGTRLTVL.

CDR3 sequence reads: CASSPEGGDGYTF. In DNA, the CDR3 is TGTGCCAGCAGTCCAGAGGGTGGGGATGGCTACACCTTC. The chain uses TRBV2 and TRBJ1-2; D is uncertain. In germline, CDR1 is SNHLY, CDR2 FYNNEI. The CDR3 runs 13 residues. V lost 5 bases and J lost 6, with 13 bases in between.

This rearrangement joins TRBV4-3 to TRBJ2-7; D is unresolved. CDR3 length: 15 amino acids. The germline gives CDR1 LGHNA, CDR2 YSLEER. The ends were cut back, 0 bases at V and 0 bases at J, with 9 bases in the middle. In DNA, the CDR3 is TGCGCCAGCAGCCAAGATGTCGGGTACTCCTACGAGCAGTACTTC. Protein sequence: CASSQDVGYSYEQYF.

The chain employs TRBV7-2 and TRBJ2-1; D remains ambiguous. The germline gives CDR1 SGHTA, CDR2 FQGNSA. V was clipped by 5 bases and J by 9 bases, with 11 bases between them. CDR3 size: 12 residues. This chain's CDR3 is CASSPTNFEQFF. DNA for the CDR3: TGTGCCAGCAGCCCGACAAATTTTGAGCAGTTCTTC.

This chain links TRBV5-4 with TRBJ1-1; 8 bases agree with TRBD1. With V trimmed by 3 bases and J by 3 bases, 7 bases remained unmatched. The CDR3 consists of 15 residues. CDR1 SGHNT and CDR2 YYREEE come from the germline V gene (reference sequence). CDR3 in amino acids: CASSSKTGEDTEAFF. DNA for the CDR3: TGTGCCAGCAGCTCAAAGACAGGGGAAGACACTGAAGCTTTCTTT.

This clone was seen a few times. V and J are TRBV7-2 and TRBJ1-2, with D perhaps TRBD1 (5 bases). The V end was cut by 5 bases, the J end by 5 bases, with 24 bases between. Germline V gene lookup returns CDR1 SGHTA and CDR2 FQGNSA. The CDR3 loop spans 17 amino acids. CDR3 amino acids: CASSPLRVDLGEYGYTF. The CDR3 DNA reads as TGTGCCAGCAGCCCACTTCGCGTCGATTTAGGGGAATATGGCTACACCTTC.

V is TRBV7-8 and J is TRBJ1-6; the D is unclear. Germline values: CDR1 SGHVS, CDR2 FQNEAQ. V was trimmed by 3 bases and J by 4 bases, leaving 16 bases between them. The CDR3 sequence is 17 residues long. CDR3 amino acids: CASSLSQAGGYNSPLHF. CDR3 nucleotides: TGTGCCAGCAGCTTGAGCCAAGCGGGCGGGTATAATTCACCCCTCCACTTT.

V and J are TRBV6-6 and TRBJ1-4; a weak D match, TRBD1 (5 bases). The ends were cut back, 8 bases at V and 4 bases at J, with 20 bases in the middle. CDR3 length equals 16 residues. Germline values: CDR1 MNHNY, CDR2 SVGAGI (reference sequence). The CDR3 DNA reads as TGTGCCAGCGGCCCCAGAAGTCAGGGATTTAATGAAAAACTGTTTTTT. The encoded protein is CASGPRSQGFNEKLFF.

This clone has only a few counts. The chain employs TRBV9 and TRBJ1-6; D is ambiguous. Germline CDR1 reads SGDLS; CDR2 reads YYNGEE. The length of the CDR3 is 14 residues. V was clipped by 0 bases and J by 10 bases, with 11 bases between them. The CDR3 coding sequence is TGTGCCAGCAGCGTAGGAGGGCTAGGGTCACCCCTCCACTTT. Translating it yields CASSVGGLGSPLHF.

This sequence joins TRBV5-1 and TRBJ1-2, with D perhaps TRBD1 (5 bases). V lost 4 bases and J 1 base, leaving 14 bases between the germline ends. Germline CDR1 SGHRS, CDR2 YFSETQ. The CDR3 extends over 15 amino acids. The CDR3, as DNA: TGCGCCAGCAGCGCCGACAGTTACGATAACTATGGCTACACCTTC. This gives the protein CASSADSYDNYGYTF.

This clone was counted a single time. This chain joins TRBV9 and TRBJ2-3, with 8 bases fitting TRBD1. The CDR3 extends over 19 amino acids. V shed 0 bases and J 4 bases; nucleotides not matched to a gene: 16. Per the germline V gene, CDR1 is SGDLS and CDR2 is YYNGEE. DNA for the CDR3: TGTGCCAGCAGCGTAGCTGGATCGCAGACAGGGGTCAGGGCAGATACGCAGTATTTT. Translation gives CASSVAGSQTGVRADTQYF.

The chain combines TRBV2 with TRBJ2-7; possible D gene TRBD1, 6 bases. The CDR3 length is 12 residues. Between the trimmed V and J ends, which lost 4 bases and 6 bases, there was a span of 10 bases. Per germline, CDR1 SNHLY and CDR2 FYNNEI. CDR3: CASSVIGGEQYF. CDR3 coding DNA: TGTGCCAGCAGTGTTATAGGGGGCGAGCAGTACTTC.

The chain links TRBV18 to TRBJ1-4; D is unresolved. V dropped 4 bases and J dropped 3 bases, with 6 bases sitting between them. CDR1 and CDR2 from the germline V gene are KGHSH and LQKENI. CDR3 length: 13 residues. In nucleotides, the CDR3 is TGTGCCAGCTCACGGAGCCCTAATGAAAAACTGTTTTTT. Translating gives CASSRSPNEKLFF.

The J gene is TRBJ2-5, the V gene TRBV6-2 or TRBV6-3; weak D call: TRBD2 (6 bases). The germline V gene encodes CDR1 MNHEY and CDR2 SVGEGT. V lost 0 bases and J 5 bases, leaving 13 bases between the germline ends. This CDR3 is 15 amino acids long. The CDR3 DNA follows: TGTGCCAGCAGTTACTCGAAACTAGCCGTGGAGACCCAGTACTTC. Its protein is CASSYSKLAVETQYF.

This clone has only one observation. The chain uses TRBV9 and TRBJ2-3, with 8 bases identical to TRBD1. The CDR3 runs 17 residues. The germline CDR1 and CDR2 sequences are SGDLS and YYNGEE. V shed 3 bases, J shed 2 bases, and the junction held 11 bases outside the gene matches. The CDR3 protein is CASSDAVGTGYTDTQYF. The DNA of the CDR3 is TGTGCCAGCAGCGACGCGGTCGGGACAGGTTACACAGATACGCAGTATTTT.